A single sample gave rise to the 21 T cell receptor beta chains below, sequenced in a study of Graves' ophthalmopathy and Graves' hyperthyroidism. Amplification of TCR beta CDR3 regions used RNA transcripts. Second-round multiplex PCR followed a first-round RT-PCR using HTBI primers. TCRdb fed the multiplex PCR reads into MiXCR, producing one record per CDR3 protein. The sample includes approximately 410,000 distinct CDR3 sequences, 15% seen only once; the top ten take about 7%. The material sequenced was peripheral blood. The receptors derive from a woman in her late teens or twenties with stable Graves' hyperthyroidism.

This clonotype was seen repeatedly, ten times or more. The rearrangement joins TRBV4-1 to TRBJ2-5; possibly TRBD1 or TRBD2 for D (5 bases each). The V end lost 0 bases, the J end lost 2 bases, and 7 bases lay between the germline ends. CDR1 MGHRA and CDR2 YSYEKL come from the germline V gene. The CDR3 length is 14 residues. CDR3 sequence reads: CASSQEGTQETQYF. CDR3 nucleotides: TGCGCCAGCAGCCAAGAGGGGACGCAAGAGACCCAGTACTTC.

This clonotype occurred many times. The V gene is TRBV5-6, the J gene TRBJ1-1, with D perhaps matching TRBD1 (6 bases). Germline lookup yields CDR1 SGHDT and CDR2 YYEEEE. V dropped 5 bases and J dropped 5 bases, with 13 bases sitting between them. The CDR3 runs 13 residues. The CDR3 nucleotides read TGTGCCAGCAGACACAGGGAAAGGACTGAAGCTTTCTTT. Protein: CASRHRERTEAFF.

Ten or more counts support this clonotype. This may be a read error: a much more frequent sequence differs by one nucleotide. The CDR3 sequence is CASSFRAVRSNQPQHF. In DNA form, the CDR3 reads TGTGCCAGCAGTTTCAGGGCAGTAAGGAGCAATCAGCCCCAGCATTTT. The chain couples TRBV6-2 or TRBV6-3 to TRBJ1-5, with TRBD1 as a possible D gene (5 bases). Trimming took 4 bases from V and 1 from J, leaving 14 bases between them. Germline loops: CDR1 MNHEY, CDR2 SVGEGT. The CDR3 contains 16 residues.

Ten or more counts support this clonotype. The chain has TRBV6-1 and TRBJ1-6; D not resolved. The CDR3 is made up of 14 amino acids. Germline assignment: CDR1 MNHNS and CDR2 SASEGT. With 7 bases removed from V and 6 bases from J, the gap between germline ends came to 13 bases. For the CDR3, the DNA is TGTGCCAGCAAACCGGTAGCGGTTAATTCACCCCTCCACTTT. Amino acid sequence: CASKPVAVNSPLHF.

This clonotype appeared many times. The CDR3 nucleotides read TGTGCCAGCAGTTCCCCTCTCGGGACAGGGGTTACGAGCACTGAAGCTTTCTTT. Its protein product is CASSSPLGTGVTSTEAFF. The chain has TRBV25-1 and TRBJ1-1, with 10 bases lining up with TRBD1. V lost 5 bases, J lost 4 bases, and 16 bases stayed unmatched. Germline loops: CDR1 MGHDK, CDR2 SYGVNS. The length of the CDR3 is 18 residues.

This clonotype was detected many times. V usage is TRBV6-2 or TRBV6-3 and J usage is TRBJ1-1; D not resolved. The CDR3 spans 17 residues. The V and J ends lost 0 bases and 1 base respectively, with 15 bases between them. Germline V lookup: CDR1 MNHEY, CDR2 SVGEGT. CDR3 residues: CASSYSEGKKKNTEAFF. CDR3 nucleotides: TGTGCCAGCAGTTACTCGGAGGGAAAGAAAAAGAACACTGAAGCTTTCTTT.

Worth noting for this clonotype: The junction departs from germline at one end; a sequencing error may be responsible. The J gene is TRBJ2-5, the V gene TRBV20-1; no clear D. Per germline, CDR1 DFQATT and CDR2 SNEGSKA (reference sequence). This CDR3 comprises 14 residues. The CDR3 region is CSASSGYGKDTQYF. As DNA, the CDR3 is TGCAGTGCTAGTTCAGGCTATGGGAAAGATACCCAGTACTTC.

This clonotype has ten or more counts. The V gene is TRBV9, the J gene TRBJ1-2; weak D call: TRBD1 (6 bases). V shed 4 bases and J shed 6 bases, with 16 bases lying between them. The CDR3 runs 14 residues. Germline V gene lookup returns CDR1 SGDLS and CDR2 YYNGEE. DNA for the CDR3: TGTGCCAGCAGCCCAAGAAGGGGGGGAGATGGCTACACCTTC. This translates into CASSPRRGGDGYTF.

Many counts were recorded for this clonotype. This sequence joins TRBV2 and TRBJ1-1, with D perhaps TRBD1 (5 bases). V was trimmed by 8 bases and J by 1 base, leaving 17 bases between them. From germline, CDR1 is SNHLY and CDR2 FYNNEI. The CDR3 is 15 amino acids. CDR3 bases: TGTGCCAGCCCGGGGCCGGGGTGGGGGAACACTGAAGCTTTCTTT. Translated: CASPGPGWGNTEAFF. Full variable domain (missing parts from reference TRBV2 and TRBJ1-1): EPEVTQTPSHQVTQMGQEVILRCVPISNHLYFYWYRQILGQKVEFLVSFYNNEISEKSEIFDDQFSVERPDGSNFTLKIRSTKLEDSAMYFCASPGPGWGNTEAFFGQGTRLTVV.

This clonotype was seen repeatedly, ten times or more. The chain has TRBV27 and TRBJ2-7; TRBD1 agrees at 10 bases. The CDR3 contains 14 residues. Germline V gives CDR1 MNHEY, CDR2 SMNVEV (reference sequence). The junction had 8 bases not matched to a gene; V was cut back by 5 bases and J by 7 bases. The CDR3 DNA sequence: TGTGCCAGCAGTGGGACAGGGGTTGTTGAGGAGCAGTACTTC. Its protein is CASSGTGVVEEQYF.

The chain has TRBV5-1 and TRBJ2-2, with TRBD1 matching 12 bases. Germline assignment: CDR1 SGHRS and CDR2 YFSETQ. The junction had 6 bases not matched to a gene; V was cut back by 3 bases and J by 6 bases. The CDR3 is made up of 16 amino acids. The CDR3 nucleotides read TGCGCCAGCAGCTCCCCGGGACAGGGGGCGCCCGGGGAGCTGTTTTTT. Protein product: CASSSPGQGAPGELFF.

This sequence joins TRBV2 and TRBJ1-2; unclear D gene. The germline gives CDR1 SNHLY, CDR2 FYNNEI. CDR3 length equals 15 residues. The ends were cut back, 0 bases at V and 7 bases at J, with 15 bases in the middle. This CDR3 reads CASSEAGQTRSGYTF. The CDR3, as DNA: TGTGCCAGCAGTGAAGCGGGTCAAACGAGGAGTGGCTACACCTTC.

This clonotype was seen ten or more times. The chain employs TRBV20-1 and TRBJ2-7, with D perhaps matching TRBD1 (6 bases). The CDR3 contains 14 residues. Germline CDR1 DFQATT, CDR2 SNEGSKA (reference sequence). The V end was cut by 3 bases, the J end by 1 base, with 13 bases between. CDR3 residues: CSASPWTASYEQYF. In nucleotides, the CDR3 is TGCAGTGCTAGCCCGTGGACAGCATCCTACGAGCAGTACTTC.

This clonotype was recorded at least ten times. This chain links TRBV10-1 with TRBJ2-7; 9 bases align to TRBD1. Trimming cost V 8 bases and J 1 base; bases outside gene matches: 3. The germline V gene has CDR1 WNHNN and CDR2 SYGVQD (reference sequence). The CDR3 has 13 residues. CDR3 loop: CASPDRGSYEQYF. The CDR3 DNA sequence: TGCGCCAGCCCGGACAGGGGATCCTACGAGCAGTACTTC.

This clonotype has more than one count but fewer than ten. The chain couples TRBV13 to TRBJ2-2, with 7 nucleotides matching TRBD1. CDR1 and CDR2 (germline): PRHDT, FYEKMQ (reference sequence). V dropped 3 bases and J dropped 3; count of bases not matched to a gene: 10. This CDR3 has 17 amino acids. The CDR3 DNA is TGTGCCAGCAGCTTGCGGACACCAGACAGGGACACCGGGGAGCTGTTTTTT. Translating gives CASSLRTPDRDTGELFF.

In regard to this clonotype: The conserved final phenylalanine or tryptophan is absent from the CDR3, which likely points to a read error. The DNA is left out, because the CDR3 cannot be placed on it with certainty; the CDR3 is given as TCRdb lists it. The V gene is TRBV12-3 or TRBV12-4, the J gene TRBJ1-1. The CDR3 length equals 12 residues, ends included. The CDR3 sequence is CASSFRQLEACL.

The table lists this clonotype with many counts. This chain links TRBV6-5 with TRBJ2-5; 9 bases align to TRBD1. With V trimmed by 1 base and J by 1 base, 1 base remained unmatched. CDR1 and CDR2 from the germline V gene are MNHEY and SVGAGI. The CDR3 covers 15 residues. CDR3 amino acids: CASSYWGQGQETQYF. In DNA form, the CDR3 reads TGTGCCAGCAGTTACTGGGGACAGGGCCAAGAGACCCAGTACTTC.

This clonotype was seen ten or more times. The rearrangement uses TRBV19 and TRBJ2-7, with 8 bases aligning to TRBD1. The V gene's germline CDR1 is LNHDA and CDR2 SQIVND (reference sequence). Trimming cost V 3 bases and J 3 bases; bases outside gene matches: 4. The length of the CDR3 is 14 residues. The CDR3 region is CASSMTGDYYEQYF. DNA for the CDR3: TGTGCCAGTAGTATGACAGGGGATTACTACGAGCAGTACTTC.

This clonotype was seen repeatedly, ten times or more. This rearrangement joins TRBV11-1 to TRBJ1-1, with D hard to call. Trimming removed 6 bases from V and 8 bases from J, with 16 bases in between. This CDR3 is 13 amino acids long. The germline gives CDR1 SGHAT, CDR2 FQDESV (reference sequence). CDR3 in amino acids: CASSSRRTEEAFF. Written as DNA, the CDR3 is TGTGCCAGCAGTTCTCGGCGGACCGAAGAAGCTTTCTTT.

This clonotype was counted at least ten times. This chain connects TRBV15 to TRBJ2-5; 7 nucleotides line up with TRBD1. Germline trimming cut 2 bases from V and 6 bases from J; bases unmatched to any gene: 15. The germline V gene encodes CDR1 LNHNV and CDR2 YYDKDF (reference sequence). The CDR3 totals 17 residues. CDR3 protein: CATSRHNPQGPGKTQYF. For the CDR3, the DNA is TGTGCCACCAGCAGACATAACCCACAGGGGCCCGGGAAGACCCAGTACTTC.

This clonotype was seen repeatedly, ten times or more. This CDR3 is CATSTGPGTSGGETQYF. The CDR3 DNA sequence: TGTGCCACCAGCACTGGTCCCGGGACTAGTGGGGGTGAGACCCAGTACTTC. The chain recombines TRBV15 with TRBJ2-5, with TRBD2 identical over 8 bases. The CDR3 is 17 amino acids. Germline CDR1 LNHNV, CDR2 YYDKDF (reference sequence). V was pared by 4 bases and J by 5 bases, with 15 bases of the junction left unmatched.